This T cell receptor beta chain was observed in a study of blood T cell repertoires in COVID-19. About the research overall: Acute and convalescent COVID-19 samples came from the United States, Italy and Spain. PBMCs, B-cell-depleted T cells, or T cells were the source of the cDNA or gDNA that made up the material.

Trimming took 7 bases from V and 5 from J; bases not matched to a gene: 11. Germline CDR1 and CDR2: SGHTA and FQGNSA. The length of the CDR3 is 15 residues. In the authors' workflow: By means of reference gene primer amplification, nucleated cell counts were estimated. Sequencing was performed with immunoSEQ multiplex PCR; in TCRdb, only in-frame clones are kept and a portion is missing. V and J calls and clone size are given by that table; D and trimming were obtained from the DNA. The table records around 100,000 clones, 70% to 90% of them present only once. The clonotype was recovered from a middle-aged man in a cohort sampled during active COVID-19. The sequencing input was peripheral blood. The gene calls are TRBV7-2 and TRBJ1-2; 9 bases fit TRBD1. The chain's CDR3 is CASTPSGTGMYGYTF. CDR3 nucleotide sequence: TGTGCCAGCACCCCCTCAGGGACAGGGATGTATGGCTACACCTTC.